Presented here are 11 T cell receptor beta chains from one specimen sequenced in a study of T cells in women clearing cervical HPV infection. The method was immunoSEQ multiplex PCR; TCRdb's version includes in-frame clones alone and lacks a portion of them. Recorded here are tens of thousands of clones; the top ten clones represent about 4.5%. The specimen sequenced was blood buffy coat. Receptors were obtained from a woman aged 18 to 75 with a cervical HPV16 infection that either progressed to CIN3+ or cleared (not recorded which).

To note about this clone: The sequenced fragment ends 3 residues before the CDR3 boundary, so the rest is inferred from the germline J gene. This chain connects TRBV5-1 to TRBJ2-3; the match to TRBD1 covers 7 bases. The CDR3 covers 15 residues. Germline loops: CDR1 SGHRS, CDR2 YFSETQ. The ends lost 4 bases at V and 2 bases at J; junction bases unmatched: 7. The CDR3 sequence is CASSTGESPTDTQYF. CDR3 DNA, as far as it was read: TGCGCCAGCAGCACAGGGGAGTCCCCCACAGATACG.

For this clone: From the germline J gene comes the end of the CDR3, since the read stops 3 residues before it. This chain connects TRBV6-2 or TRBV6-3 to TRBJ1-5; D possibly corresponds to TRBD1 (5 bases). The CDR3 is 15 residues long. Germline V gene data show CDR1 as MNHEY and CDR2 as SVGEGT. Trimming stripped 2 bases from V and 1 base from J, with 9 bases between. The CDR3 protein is CASSYPGGSNQPQHF. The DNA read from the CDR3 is TGTGCCAGCAGTTACCCGGGGGGGAGCAATCAGCCC.

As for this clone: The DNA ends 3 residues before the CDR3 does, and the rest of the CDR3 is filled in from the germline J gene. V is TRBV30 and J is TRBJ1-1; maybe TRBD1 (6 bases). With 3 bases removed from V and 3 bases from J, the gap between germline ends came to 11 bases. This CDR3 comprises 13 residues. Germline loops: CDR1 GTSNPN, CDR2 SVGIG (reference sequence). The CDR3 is CAWRDSGDTEAFF. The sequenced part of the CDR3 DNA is TGTGCCTGGAGGGACTCAGGGGACACTGAA.

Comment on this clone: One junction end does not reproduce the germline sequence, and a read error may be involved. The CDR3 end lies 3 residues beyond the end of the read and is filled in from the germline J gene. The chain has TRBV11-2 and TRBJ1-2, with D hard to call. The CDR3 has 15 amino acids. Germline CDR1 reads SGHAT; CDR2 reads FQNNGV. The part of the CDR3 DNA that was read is TGTGCCAGCAGCTTAGATCGGGGAGGAGGCTATGAC. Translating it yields CASSLDRGGGYD. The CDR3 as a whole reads CASSLDRGGGYDYTF.

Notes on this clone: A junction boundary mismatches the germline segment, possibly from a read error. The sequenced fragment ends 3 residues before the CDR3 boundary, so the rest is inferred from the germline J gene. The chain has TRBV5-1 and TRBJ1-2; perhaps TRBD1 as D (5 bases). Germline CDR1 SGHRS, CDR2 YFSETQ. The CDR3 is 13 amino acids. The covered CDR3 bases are TGCGCCAGCAGCCCTGGGACTAATTATGGC. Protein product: CASSPGTNYG. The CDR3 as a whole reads CASSPGTNYGYTF.

The covered CDR3 bases are TGTGCCAGCAGCTTAGTGGGTGCGGGAGTAACCGGGGAG. Protein product: CASSLVGAGVTGE. The entire CDR3 reads CASSLVGAGVTGELFF. The chain links TRBV7-8 to TRBJ2-2; 7 bases are a match to TRBD2. The observed sequence ends 3 residues before the CDR3 terminus, with the missing tail filled in from the germline J gene. The junction had 7 bases not matched to a gene; V was cut back by 1 base and J by 5 bases. Germline values: CDR1 SGHVS, CDR2 FQNEAQ. This CDR3 is 16 amino acids long.

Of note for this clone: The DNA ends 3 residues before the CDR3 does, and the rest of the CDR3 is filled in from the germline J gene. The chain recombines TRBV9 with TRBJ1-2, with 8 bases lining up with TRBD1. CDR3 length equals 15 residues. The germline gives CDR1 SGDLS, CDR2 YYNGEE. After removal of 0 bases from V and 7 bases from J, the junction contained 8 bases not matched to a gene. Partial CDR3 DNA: TGTGCCAGCAGCGTAGGGACAGGGCTCAATCTTGGC. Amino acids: CASSVGTGLNLG. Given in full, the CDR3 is CASSVGTGLNLGYTF. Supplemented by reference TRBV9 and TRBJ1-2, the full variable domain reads DSGVTQTPKHLITATGQRVTLRCSPRSGDLSVYWYQQSLDQGLQFLIQYYNGEERAKGNILERFSAQQFPDLHSELNLSSLELGDSALYFCASSVGTGLNLGYTFGSGTRLTVV.

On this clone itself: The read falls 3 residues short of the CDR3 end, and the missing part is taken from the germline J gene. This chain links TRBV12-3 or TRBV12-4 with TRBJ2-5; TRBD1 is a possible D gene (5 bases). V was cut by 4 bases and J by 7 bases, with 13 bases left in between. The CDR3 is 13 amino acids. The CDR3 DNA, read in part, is TGTGCCAGCAGTTCAGGGTCCTCAGGGACC. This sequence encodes CASSSGSSGT. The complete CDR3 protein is CASSSGSSGTQYF.

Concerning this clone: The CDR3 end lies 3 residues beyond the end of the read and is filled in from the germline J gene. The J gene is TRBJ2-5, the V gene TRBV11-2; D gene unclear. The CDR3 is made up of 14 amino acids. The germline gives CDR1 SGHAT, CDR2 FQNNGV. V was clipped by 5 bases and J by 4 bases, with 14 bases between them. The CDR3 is CASSRDSRPETQYF. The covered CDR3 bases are TGTGCCAGCAGCCGCGACTCGAGGCCAGAGACC.

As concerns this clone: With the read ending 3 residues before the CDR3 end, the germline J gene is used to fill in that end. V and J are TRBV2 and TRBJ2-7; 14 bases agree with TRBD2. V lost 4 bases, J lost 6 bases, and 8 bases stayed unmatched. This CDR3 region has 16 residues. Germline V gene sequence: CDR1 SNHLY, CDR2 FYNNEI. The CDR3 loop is CASSVTTSGRASEQYF. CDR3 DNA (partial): TGTGCCAGCAGTGTGACGACTAGCGGGAGGGCCTCCGAG.

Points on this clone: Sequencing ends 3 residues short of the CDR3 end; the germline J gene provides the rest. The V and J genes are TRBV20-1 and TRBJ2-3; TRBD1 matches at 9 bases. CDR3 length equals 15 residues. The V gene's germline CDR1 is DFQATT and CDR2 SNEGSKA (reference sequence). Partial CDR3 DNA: TGCAGTGCTAGAACTCCGGGACAGGGCAATCAGCCG. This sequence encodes CSARTPGQGNQP. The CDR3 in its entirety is CSARTPGQGNQPQYF.